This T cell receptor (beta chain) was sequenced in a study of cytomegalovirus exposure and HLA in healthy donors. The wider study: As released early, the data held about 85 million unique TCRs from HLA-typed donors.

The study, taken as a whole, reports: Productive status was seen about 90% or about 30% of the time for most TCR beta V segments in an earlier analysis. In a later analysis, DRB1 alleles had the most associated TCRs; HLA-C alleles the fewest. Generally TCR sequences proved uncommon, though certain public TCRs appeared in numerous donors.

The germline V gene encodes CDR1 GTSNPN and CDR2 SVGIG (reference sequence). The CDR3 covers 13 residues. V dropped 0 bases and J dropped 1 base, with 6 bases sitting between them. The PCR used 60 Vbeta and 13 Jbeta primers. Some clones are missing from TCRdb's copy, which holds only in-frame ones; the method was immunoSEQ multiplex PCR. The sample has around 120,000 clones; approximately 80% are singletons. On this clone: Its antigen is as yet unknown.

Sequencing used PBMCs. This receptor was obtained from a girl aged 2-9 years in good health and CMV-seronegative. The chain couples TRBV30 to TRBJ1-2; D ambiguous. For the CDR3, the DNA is TGTGCCTGGAGTGTCGGGGATAACTATGGCTACACCTTC. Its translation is CAWSVGDNYGYTF.